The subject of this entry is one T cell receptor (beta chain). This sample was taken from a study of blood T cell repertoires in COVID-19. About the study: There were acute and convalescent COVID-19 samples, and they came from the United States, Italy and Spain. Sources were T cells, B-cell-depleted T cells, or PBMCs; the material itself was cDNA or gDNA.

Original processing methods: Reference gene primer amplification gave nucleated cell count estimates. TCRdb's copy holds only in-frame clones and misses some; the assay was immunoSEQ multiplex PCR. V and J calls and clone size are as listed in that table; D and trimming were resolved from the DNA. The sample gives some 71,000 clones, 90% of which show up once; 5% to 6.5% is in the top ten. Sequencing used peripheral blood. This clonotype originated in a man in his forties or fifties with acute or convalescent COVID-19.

This chain's CDR3 is CASSGGGNEKLFF. CDR3 sequence (DNA): TGTGCCAGCAGCGGGGGCGGGAATGAAAAACTGTTTTTT. The gene calls are TRBV11-3 and TRBJ1-4, with D perhaps matching TRBD1 (6 bases). Germline CDR1 is SGHNT and CDR2 is YENEEA. Trimming stripped 5 bases from V and 5 bases from J, with 9 bases between. The length of the CDR3 is 13 residues.